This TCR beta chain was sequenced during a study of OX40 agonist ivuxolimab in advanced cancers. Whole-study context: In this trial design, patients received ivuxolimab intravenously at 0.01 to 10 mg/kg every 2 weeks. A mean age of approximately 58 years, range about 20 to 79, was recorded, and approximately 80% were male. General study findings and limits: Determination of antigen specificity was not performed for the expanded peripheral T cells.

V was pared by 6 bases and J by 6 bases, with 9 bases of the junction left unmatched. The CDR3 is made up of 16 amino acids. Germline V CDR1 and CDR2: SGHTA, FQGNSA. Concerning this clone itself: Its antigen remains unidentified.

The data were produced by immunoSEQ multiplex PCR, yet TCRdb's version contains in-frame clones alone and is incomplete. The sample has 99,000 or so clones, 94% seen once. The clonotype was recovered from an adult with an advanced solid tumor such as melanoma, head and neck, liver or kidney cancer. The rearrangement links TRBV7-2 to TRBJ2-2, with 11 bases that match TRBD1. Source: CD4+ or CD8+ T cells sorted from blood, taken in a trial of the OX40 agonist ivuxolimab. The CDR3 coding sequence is TGTGCCAGCAGGCCACCGGGACAGGGGGTCGCCGGGGAGCTGTTTTTT. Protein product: CASRPPGQGVAGELFF.